This T cell receptor beta chain originates from a study of beta chain features in type 1 diabetes. Overall study: Summed over all samples, the examined sorted cells came to 95 million to 130 million.

Expressed TCRB transcripts were sequenced because the entire RNA isolate underwent reverse transcription. Each sample of naive, central memory or regulatory T cells had, on average, about 3.57 million reads. Repertoires were generated with immunoSEQ multiplex PCR, while TCRdb's copy carries only in-frame clones and drops some. The sample consists of around 170,000 clones, about 9.8% of them appearing once. Findings and caveats of the study: Among patients with Type 1 diabetes, TCRB CDR3s were moderately but significantly shorter in every one of the four CD4+ subsets. For patients and controls alike, PCR might favor shorter templates to the same degree.

About this clone: Its specificity is not known.

This CDR3 spans 15 amino acids. Trimming removed 1 base at V and 4 bases at J, with 10 bases between. CDR1 is SGHDN, CDR2 FVKESK, per germline. The sample taken for sequencing was central memory CD4+ T cells from blood. The clonotype comes from a woman younger than 35 in good health. The chain joins TRBV14 to TRBJ2-2; tentatively, D is TRBD2 (6 bases). CDR3 sequence (DNA): TGTGCCAGCAGCCAAGCCTTGGGGGGCACCGGGGAGCTGTTTTTT. Translation gives CASSQALGGTGELFF.